This is a list of T cell receptor beta chains from one sample in a study of molecular identifiers for immune sequencing clone quantification. TCRdb called the PCR reads again in MiXCR, with one record for every CDR3 protein. Altogether about 640,000 distinct CDR3 sequences are present, about 20% being singletons, with the ten largest covering 0.7% to 1%. Sequenced sample: naive CD8+ T cells from blood, with Jurkat cell RNA spiked in. These TCRs come from a human donor in good health. Some libraries in this study had Jurkat cell RNA spiked in. Both conserved end residues are part of each CDR3. The order of the fields is D gene, J gene, V gene, clone size, CDR3 protein, CDR3 DNA. D genes are given only for firm matches. Where a row states a size, it is once, few, many or the class of an expanded clone; other rows omit it.

NA	TRBJ2-2	TRBV7-6	many	CASSLTYAGRDTGELFF	TGTGCCAGCAGCCTAACCTACGCGGGAAGAGACACCGGGGAGCTGTTTTTT
NA	TRBJ2-5	TRBV5-1	many	CASSFLERETQYF	TGCGCCAGCAGCTTTTTGGAGCGGGAGACCCAGTACTTC
TRBD1	TRBJ1-1	TRBV27	few	CASSPGQGLIYTEAFF	TGTGCCAGCAGTCCGGGACAGGGGTTAATATACACTGAAGCTTTCTTT
NA	TRBJ2-7	TRBV25-1	many	CASSDGTYEQYF	TGTGCCAGCAGTGACGGGACGTACGAGCAGTACTTC
NA	TRBJ2-1	TRBV30	many	CAWSQGLAEVNEQFF	TGTGCCTGGAGTCAGGGGCTAGCGGAGGTCAATGAGCAGTTCTTC
NA	TRBJ1-6	TRBV28	many	CASSQRQSNSPPLHF	TGTGCCAGCAGTCAACGACAGAGCAATTCCCCACCCCTCCACTTT
NA	TRBJ2-3	TRBV19	few	CASSTPPAPDTQYF	TGTGCCAGTAGTACCCCCCCGGCCCCAGATACGCAGTATTTT
NA	TRBJ2-5	TRBV6-6	few	CASRGGPAWETQYF	TGTGCCAGCAGGGGGGGGCCAGCGTGGGAGACCCAGTACTTC
NA	TRBJ2-7	TRBV20-1	NA	CSARVQGHRSSYEQYF	TGCAGTGCTAGAGTCCAAGGGCACAGGAGCTCCTACGAGCAGTACTTC
TRBD2	TRBJ2-1	TRBV9	many	CASSGSGPSGGDYNEQFF	TGTGCCAGCAGCGGTAGTGGCCCTAGCGGGGGCGACTACAATGAGCAGTTCTTC
TRBD1	TRBJ2-2	TRBV13	many	CASTIGTGANTGELFF	TGTGCCAGCACCATTGGGACAGGGGCGAACACCGGGGAGCTGTTTTTT
TRBD2	TRBJ2-5	TRBV2	few	CASKTSGMQETQYF	TGTGCCAGCAAGACTAGCGGGATGCAAGAGACCCAGTACTTC
NA	TRBJ2-3	TRBV7-6	NA	CASSSGYSPDTQYF	TGTGCCAGCAGCTCAGGGTATTCCCCAGATACGCAGTATTTT
NA	TRBJ1-2	TRBV7-9	NA	CASSPRQTTNYGYTF	TGTGCCAGCAGCCCTCGACAGACTACTAACTATGGCTACACCTTC
NA	TRBJ2-7	TRBV5-1	many	CASSPGPPNEQYF	TGCGCCAGCAGCCCCGGGCCACCAAACGAGCAGTACTTC
NA	TRBJ2-7	TRBV5-6	NA	CASSLGGDFLGQYF	TGTGCCAGCAGCTTGGGGGGGGATTTCCTCGGGCAGTACTTC
NA	TRBJ2-1	TRBV6-2/TRBV6-3	few	CASSYSQLPGDNEQFF	TGTGCCAGCAGTTACTCCCAGCTCCCGGGGGACAATGAGCAGTTCTTC
NA	TRBJ1-4	TRBV11-2	many	CASSLRVATNEKLFF	TGTGCCAGCAGCTTGAGGGTCGCAACTAATGAAAAACTGTTTTTT
TRBD1	TRBJ2-5	TRBV4-3	NA	CASSRSRDSRGETQYF	TGCGCCAGCAGCCGTAGCCGGGACAGCCGAGGAGAGACCCAGTACTTC
TRBD1	TRBJ2-5	TRBV10-3	many	CAISESGTVKQETQYF	TGTGCCATCAGTGAGTCAGGGACAGTTAAACAAGAGACCCAGTACTTC
NA	TRBJ2-5	TRBV2	many	CASATGETQYF	TGTGCCAGTGCCACGGGGGAGACCCAGTACTTC
NA	TRBJ2-7	TRBV27	few	CASSPSRSYEQYF	TGTGCCAGCAGTCCTTCCCGCTCCTACGAGCAGTACTTC
NA	TRBJ1-2	TRBV27	NA	CASSLTGYANYGYTF	TGTGCCAGCAGTTTGACCGGCTATGCTAACTATGGCTACACCTTC
TRBD1	TRBJ1-1	TRBV6-5	many	CAKRDRVNTEAFF	TGTGCGAAAAGGGACAGGGTAAACACTGAAGCTTTCTTT